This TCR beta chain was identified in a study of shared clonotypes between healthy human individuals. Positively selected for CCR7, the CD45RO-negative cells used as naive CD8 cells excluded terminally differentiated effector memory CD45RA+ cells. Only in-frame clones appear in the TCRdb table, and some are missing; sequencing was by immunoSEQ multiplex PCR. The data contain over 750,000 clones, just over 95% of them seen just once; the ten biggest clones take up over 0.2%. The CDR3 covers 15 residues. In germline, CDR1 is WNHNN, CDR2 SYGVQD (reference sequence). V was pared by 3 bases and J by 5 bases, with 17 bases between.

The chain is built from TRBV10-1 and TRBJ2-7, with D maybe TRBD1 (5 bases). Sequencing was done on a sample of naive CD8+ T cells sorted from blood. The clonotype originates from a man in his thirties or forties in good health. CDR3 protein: CASSDGAIGFDEQYF. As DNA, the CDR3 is TGCGCCAGCAGTGATGGGGCTATCGGCTTCGACGAGCAGTACTTC.